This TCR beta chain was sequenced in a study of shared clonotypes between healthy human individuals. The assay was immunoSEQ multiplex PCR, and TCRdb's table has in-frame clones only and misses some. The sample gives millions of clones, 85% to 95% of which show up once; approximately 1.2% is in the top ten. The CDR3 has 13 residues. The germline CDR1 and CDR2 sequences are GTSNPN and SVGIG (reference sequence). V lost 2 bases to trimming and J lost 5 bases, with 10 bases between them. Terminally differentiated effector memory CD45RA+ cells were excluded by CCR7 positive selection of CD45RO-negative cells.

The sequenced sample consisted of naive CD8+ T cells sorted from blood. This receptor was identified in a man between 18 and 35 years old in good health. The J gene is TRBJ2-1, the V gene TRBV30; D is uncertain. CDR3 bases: TGTGCCTGGAGTTTCCAGGAGAACAATGAGCAGTTCTTC. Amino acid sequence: CAWSFQENNEQFF.